This T cell receptor beta chain was profiled in a study of blood T cell repertoires in COVID-19. For the study at large: Acute and convalescent COVID-19 specimens originated in the United States, Italy and Spain. Nucleic acid was either cDNA or gDNA, and it came from T cells, B-cell-depleted T cells, or PBMCs.

Germline V gives CDR1 SGHDN, CDR2 FVKESK. V lost 5 bases and J lost 3; bases outside the gene matches: 3. The CDR3 is 14 residues long. Authors' data handling: Nucleated cell counts were estimated from reference gene primer amplification. Some clones are missing from TCRdb's copy, which holds only in-frame ones; the method was immunoSEQ multiplex PCR. V, J and clone size reflect that table, while D and trimming were determined from the DNA. The data hold approximately 210,000 clones, with about 83% observed a single time. The source is a woman in her forties or fifties with active or convalescent COVID-19. Material: peripheral blood. This rearrangement joins TRBV14 to TRBJ2-1; 8 bases fit TRBD1. CDR3 loop: CASSSDRDYNEQFF. DNA for the CDR3: TGTGCCAGCAGCTCGGACAGGGACTACAATGAGCAGTTCTTC.